This TCR beta chain emerged from a study of OX40 agonist ivuxolimab in advanced cancers. In the study overall: The dose-escalation cohort was roughly 83% male, with a mean age of around 60 years, ranging roughly 20 to 90. Partial response was recorded in three patients: one hepatocellular carcinoma and two cutaneous melanoma cases. Overall study results and limits: Normalized T-cell clonal expansion was also low in a subset of nonresponders.

Repertoires were generated with immunoSEQ multiplex PCR, while TCRdb's copy carries only in-frame clones and drops some. The sample consists of some 86,000 clones, approximately 94% of them appearing once. With 3 bases removed from V and 7 bases from J, the gap between germline ends came to 10 bases. There are 13 residues in the CDR3. Germline CDR1 reads LNHDA; CDR2 reads SQIVND (reference sequence). A note on this clone: Its target is not known.

The sample was CD4+ or CD8+ T cells sorted from blood, taken in a trial of the OX40 agonist ivuxolimab. The chain recombines TRBV19 with TRBJ1-5; D might be TRBD1 (5 bases). The clonotype originates from an adult with an advanced solid tumor such as melanoma, head and neck, liver or kidney cancer. CDR3 protein: CASSISDSQPQHF. As DNA, the CDR3 is TGTGCCAGTAGTATTAGCGACAGCCAGCCCCAGCATTTT.